This T cell receptor (beta chain) was observed in a study of blood T cell dynamics during melanoma immunotherapy. Produced via immunoSEQ multiplex PCR; TCRdb's table is partial and in-frame only. Of around 6,700 clones listed, approximately 84% are singletons. Documented time point: week 3, after first cycle of checkpoint inhibitor. The source is a human donor with melanoma. Some clones in this sample may be carry-over from other donors' samples. The sample was blood, taken from a patient treated with checkpoint blockade.

CDR3 in DNA: TGTGCCTGGAGTCACCCCCCGAGCGGGAGCTACGAGCAGTACTTC. Protein: CAWSHPPSGSYEQYF. The V gene is TRBV30, the J gene TRBJ2-7, with TRBD2 matching 8 bases. The length of the CDR3 is 15 residues. V shed 2 bases and J 3 bases; nucleotides not matched to a gene: 9. Germline values: CDR1 GTSNPN, CDR2 SVGIG (reference sequence).